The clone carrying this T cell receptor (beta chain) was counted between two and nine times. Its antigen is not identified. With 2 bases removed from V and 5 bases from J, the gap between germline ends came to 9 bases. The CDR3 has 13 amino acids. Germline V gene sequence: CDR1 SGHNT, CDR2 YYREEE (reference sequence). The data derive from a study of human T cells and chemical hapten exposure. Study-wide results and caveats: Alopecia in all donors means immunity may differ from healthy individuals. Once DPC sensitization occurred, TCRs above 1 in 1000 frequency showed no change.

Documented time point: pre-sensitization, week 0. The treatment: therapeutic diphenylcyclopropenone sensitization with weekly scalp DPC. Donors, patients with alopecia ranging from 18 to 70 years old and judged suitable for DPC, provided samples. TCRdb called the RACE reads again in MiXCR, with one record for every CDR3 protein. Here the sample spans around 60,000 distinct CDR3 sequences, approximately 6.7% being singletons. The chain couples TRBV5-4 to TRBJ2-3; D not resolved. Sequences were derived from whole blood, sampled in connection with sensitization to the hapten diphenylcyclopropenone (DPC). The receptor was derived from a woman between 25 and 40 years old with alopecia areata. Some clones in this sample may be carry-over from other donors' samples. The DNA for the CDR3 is TGTGCCAGCAGCTTCGTATCGGGAGATACGCAGTATTTT. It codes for CASSFVSGDTQYF.